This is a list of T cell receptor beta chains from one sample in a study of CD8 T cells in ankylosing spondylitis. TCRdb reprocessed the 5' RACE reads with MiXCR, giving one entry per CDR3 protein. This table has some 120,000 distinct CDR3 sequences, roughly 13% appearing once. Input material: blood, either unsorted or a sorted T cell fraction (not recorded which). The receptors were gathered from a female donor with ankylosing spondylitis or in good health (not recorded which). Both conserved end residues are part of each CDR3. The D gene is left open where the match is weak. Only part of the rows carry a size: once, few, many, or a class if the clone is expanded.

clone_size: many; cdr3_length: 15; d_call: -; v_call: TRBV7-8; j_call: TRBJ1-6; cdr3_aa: CASSRTGQSNSPLHF; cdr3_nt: TGTGCCAGCAGCAGAACGGGACAAAGTAATTCACCCCTCCACTTT
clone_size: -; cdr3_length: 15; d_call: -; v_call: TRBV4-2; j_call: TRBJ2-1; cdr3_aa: CASSQERASYNEQFF; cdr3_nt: TGTGCCAGCAGCCAAGAGAGGGCCTCCTACAATGAGCAGTTCTTC
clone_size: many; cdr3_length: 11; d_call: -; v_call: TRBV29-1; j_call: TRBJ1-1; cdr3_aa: CSGARGSEAFF; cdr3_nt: TGCAGCGGGGCCAGGGGTTCAGAAGCTTTCTTT
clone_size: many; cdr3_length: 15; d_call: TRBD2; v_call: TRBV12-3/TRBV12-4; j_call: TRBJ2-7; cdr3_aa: CASSETGTSIYEQYF; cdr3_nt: TGTGCCAGCAGCGAGACCGGGACTAGCATTTACGAGCAGTACTTC
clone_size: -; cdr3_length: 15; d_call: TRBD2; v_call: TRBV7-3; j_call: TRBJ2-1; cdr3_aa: CASSLGGGHCNEQFF; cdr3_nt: TGTGCCAGCAGCTTAGGCGGGGGGCACTGCAATGAGCAGTTCTTC
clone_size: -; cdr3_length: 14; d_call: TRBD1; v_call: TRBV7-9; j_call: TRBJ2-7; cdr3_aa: CASSYRGVSYEQYF; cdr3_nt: TGTGCCAGCAGCTACAGGGGCGTCTCCTACGAGCAGTACTTC
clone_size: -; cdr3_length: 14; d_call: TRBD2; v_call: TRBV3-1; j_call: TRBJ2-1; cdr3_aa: CASSQPFSGGQQFF; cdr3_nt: TGTGCCAGCAGCCAACCGTTTAGCGGGGGCCAGCAGTTCTTC
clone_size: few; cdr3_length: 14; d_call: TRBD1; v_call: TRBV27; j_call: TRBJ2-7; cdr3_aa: CASSFDRGRSEQYF; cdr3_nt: TGTGCCAGCAGTTTTGACAGGGGGCGCTCCGAGCAGTACTTC
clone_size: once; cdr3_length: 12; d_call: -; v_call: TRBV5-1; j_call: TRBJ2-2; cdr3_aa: CTSSSHPGELFF; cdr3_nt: TGCACCAGCAGCTCTCATCCCGGGGAGCTGTTTTTT
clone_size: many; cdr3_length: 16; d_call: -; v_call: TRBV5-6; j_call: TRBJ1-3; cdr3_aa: CASSLTRPNPRNTIYF; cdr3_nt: TGTGCCAGCAGCTTGACACGACCTAACCCCCGAAACACCATATATTTT
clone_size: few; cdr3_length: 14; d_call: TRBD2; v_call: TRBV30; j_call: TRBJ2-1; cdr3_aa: CAWTLAGGLSEQFF; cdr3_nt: TGTGCCTGGACACTAGCGGGAGGGCTTAGTGAGCAGTTCTTC
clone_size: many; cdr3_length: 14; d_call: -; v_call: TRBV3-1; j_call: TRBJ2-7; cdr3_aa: CASSQAGTLYEQYF; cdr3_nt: TGTGCCAGCAGCCAAGCCGGGACACTCTACGAGCAGTACTTC
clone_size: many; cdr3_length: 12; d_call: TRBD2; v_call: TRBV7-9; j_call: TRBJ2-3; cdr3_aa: CALAGATDTQYF; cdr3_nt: TGTGCATTAGCGGGGGCGACAGATACGCAGTATTTT
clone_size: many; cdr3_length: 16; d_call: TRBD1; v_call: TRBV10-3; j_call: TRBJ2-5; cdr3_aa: CAISRNRDRGGETQYF; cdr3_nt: TGTGCCATCAGTCGTAACCGGGACAGGGGCGGAGAGACCCAGTACTTC
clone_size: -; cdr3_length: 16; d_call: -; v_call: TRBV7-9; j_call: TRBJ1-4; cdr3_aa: CASSLIRTDLNEKLFF; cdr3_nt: TGTGCCAGCAGCTTAATAAGGACCGACCTAAATGAAAAACTGTTTTTT